The sequence of this TCR beta chain was determined in a study of spatial heterogeneity in lung cancer. As for time point: blood at routine non-recurrence follow-up after resection. General observations from the study: Detection of ubiquitous tumor TCRs in blood was higher at resection than follow-up.

MiXCR, run by TCRdb on the 5' RACE reads, gives a single entry per CDR3 protein. The sample lists 27,000 or so distinct CDR3 sequences, 5% to 6% occurring once. The CDR3 totals 14 residues. Trimming took 5 bases from V and 1 from J; bases not matched to a gene: 2. This clonotype showed up many times. What it binds is not known. This TCR came from a female donor with early-stage non-small cell lung cancer. The sample here was PBMCs, taken at follow-up. The J gene is TRBJ2-3, the V gene TRBV12-3 or TRBV12-4; 8 bases are a match to TRBD2. The CDR3 DNA sequence: TGTGCCAGCAGTCCGGGGGGGGGCACAGATACGCAGTATTTT. Its protein is CASSPGGGTDTQYF.